This TCR beta chain appears in the sequencing data of a study of identical twins. This clonotype was observed many times. Its cognate antigen is unknown. Whole-study results and caveats: Out-of-frame beta chain sequences displayed weaker excess sharing between twins.

TCRdb fed the 5' RACE reads into MiXCR, producing one record per CDR3 protein. The sample carries 420,000 or so distinct CDR3 sequences, 15% to 20% recorded once. The TCR originated in a man aged 50 to 60 in good health. Sequenced input: naive T cells sorted from blood.

This CDR3 is CATSRGGSGDTQYF. CDR3 coding DNA: TGTGCCACCAGCAGAGGAGGGTCCGGAGATACGCAGTATTTT. The V gene is TRBV15, the J gene TRBJ2-3; tentative D call: TRBD2 (5 bases). The CDR3 covers 14 residues. CDR1 and CDR2 from the germline V gene are LNHNV and YYDKDF (reference sequence). V lost 1 base and J lost 5, with 10 bases in between.